The clone carrying this T cell receptor (beta chain) was observed a few times. Its antigen remains unidentified. Trimming removed 5 bases at V and 4 bases at J, with 11 bases between. CDR3 size: 13 residues. Germline assignment: CDR1 MGHRA and CDR2 YSYEKL. The time point was: patch test 3, about 24 weeks after DPC sensitization. The sample's treatment: therapeutic diphenylcyclopropenone sensitization with weekly scalp DPC. The data stem from a study of human T cells and chemical hapten exposure. Overall study: Patch tests delivered 0.01% DPC to the upper back and were evaluated at 6 days.

Library construction involved attaching unique molecular identifiers to individual cDNA molecules, which allowed quantitative, reproducible TCR counting. TCRdb used MiXCR to reprocess the RACE reads, holding one entry per CDR3 protein. There are approximately 160,000 distinct CDR3 sequences in the sample; around 30% occur only once, and under 2.5% lies in the top ten. Study results and limitations: After DPC sensitization, TCRs above 1 in 1000 frequency showed no change.

The sample consisted of whole blood, taken in connection with sensitization to the hapten diphenylcyclopropenone (DPC). The receptor's source is a woman under 30 with alopecia areata. Some clones in this sample may be carry-over from other donors' samples. V gene TRBV4-1 combines with J gene TRBJ2-5, with unresolved D. CDR3 protein: CASSGAVGETQYF. The DNA of the CDR3 is TGCGCCAGCAGCGGTGCCGTGGGAGAGACCCAGTACTTC.